The 32 T cell receptor beta chains given below trace back to one sample, sequenced in a study of sequential checkpoint blockade in melanoma (dated 2019 in TCRdb). This specimen's treatment or condition label, per the study, means: randomized to nivolumab then ipilimumab (arm A) or the reverse (arm B). Receptor amplification or capture employed the immunoSEQ multiplex PCR assay. Not all clones reach the TCRdb copy of this immuneACCESS table, which keeps in-frame sequences only. Checked studies attribute under half of the gap to unresolved V genes and leave the rest unexplained. The sample has about 18,000 clones on record, roughly 28% of them singletons. The ten largest clones represent around 6.7% of the sample. Sequencing was performed on tumor tissue (inferred from file names), taken from a patient given nivolumab and ipilimumab in sequence. The receptors come from a human donor with melanoma.

V gene TRBV9 combines with J gene TRBJ1-4, with 8 bases identical to TRBD1. Germline lookup yields CDR1 SGDLS and CDR2 YYNGEE. Trimming at V came to 3 bases and at J to 3 bases, leaving 4 bases not matched to a gene. The CDR3 has 15 amino acids. In nucleotides, the CDR3 is TGTGCCAGCAGCGCCGCAGGGGGCCCTAATGAAAAACTGTTTTTT. This gives the protein CASSAAGGPNEKLFF.

This clone was seen more than once but under ten times. The chain carries TRBV2 and TRBJ2-2; D not certain. CDR3 length: 14 amino acids. Germline V CDR1 and CDR2: SNHLY, FYNNEI. The V gene lost 7 bases and the J gene lost 4 bases, with 13 bases spanning the gap. CDR3 coding DNA: TGTGCCAGCACAACGGATTGGGGCACCGGGGAGCTGTTTTTT. Its translation is CASTTDWGTGELFF.

The V call is TRBV14, the J call TRBJ2-1, with 12 bases that match TRBD2. Germline V lookup: CDR1 SGHDN, CDR2 FVKESK. V trimming: 1 base; J trimming: 9 bases; junction bases outside the gene matches: 4. The CDR3 covers 15 residues. DNA for the CDR3: TGTGCCAGCAGCCAAGCCCTAGCGGGAGGGGGTGAGCAGTTCTTC. It translates to CASSQALAGGGEQFF.

The chain carries TRBV5-1 and TRBJ2-3; D may be TRBD2 (5 bases). Between the trimmed V and J ends, which lost 5 bases and 3 bases, there was a span of 13 bases. This CDR3 has 14 amino acids. From germline, CDR1 is SGHRS and CDR2 YFSETQ. The CDR3 DNA sequence: TGCGCCAGCAGGGTGGGAGTAACGACAGATACGCAGTATTTT. Translation gives CASRVGVTTDTQYF.

The V and J genes are TRBV14 and TRBJ1-2, with 10 bases identical to TRBD1. The CDR3 runs 16 residues. With 1 base clipped from V and 4 bases from J, the junction kept 6 bases outside the gene matches. The germline gives CDR1 SGHDN, CDR2 FVKESK. The CDR3 loop is CASSQGLGTGAYGYTF. DNA for the CDR3: TGTGCCAGCAGCCAAGGATTGGGGACAGGGGCCTATGGCTACACCTTC.

There are a few counts of this clone. The J gene is TRBJ2-7, the V gene TRBV28; D is perhaps TRBD2 (6 bases). Per the germline V gene, CDR1 is MDHEN and CDR2 is SYDVKM. CDR3 size: 13 residues. Trimming took off 5 bases at V and 6 bases at J, with 14 bases between the two ends. The CDR3 reads CASSPPGVGEQYF. The CDR3 nucleotides are TGTGCCAGCAGTCCCCCGGGGGTAGGCGAGCAGTACTTC. The variable domain in full, with the rest retrieved from reference TRBV28 and TRBJ2-7, is DVKVTQSSRYLVKRTGEKVFLECVQDMDHENMFWYRQDPGLGLRLIYFSYDVKMKEKGDIPEGYSVSREKKERFSLILESASTNQTSMYLCASSPPGVGEQYFGPGTRLTVT.

The chain recombines TRBV29-1 with TRBJ2-1; D is possibly TRBD1 or TRBD2 (5 bases each). From germline, CDR1 is SQVTM and CDR2 ANQGSEA. Trimming left V 5 bases short and J 1 base short, with 12 bases between. The CDR3 totals 14 residues. Here the CDR3 reads CSVSRGASYNEQFF. The CDR3 DNA follows: TGCAGCGTTTCCCGAGGGGCTTCCTACAATGAGCAGTTCTTC.

This chain connects TRBV14 to TRBJ1-2, with D maybe TRBD1 (6 bases). The V gene's germline CDR1 is SGHDN and CDR2 FVKESK. This CDR3 contains 17 residues. V was cut by 0 bases and J by 4 bases, with 18 bases left in between. CDR3 coding DNA: TGTGCCAGCAGCCAAGATCTGAGGTCAGGGGCGGGCTATGGCTACACCTTC. The encoded protein is CASSQDLRSGAGYGYTF.

This clone showed up just a few times. The chain employs TRBV11-3 and TRBJ2-7; the match to TRBD1 covers 9 bases. The ends lost 2 bases at V and 2 bases at J; junction bases unmatched: 1. The CDR3 sequence is 14 residues long. Germline CDR1 SGHNT, CDR2 YENEEA. CDR3 residues: CASSLRQGAYEQYF. DNA of the CDR3: TGTGCCAGCAGCTTAAGACAGGGGGCCTACGAGCAGTACTTC.

V gene TRBV19 combines with J gene TRBJ2-5; D is undetermined. This CDR3 is 12 amino acids long. Looked up from germline, CDR1 is LNHDA and CDR2 is SQIVND (reference sequence). Between the trimmed V and J ends, which lost 6 bases and 5 bases, there was a span of 10 bases. The CDR3 region is CASRQSGETQYF. The CDR3 bases are TGTGCCAGTAGACAGTCTGGGGAGACCCAGTACTTC.

This chain connects TRBV18 to TRBJ2-3, with 10 bases identical to TRBD2. This CDR3 is 19 amino acids long. The V gene's germline CDR1 is KGHSH and CDR2 LQKENI. The ends lost 2 bases at V and 1 base at J; junction bases unmatched: 12. The CDR3 nucleotides read TGTGCCAGCTCACCATTGTCTAGCGGGAGCCCCGTAGGCACAGATACGCAGTATTTT. It codes for CASSPLSSGSPVGTDTQYF.

This clone was counted ten times or more. The chain has TRBV11-3 and TRBJ2-2; 8 nucleotides agree with TRBD2. The CDR3 consists of 17 residues. The V and J ends lost 0 bases and 3 bases, in that order; junction bases with no gene match: 6. Germline CDR1 reads SGHNT; CDR2 reads YENEEA. CDR3 sequence (DNA): TGTGCCAGCAGCTTAGAGGGGTCAGCGGGAGACACCGGGGAGCTGTTTTTT. It is translated as CASSLEGSAGDTGELFF.

This chain joins TRBV18 and TRBJ1-2; D gene unclear. Per the germline V gene, CDR1 is KGHSH and CDR2 is LQKENI. The V end lost 1 base, the J end lost 6 bases, and 6 bases lay between the germline ends. The CDR3 length is 12 residues. The CDR3 DNA reads as TGTGCCAGCTCACCACTTTGGGATGGCTACACCTTC. Its protein product is CASSPLWDGYTF.

This clone was seen a few times. The chain joins TRBV6-8 to TRBJ2-3, with 7 bases that match TRBD1. J lost 3 bases, V lost 5 bases, and 5 bases had no gene match. The CDR3 consists of 14 residues. Germline V lookup: CDR1 MNHGY, CDR2 SAAAGT. The CDR3 DNA sequence: TGTGCCAGCAGTGGGGACAGCGAAACAGATACGCAGTATTTT. Translating gives CASSGDSETDTQYF.

The rearrangement links TRBV5-1 to TRBJ2-1; 7 nucleotides match TRBD1. Germline V CDR1 and CDR2: SGHRS, YFSETQ. This CDR3 is 15 amino acids long. V lost 0 bases, J lost 4 bases, and 4 bases stayed unmatched. The CDR3 loop is CASSLEGAGYNEQFF. The CDR3 DNA follows: TGCGCCAGCAGCTTGGAGGGGGCAGGTTACAATGAGCAGTTCTTC.

This clone was counted between two and nine times. The chain uses TRBV9 and TRBJ1-3; D not certain. The CDR3 runs to 16 residues. The germline CDR1 and CDR2 sequences are SGDLS and YYNGEE. V was pared by 6 bases and J by 0 bases, with 16 bases between. The CDR3 is CASTQRGEFSGNTIYF. CDR3 nucleotide sequence: TGTGCCAGCACCCAAAGAGGAGAATTCTCTGGAAACACCATATATTTT.

This clone was seen a few times. J is TRBJ2-1 and V is TRBV18; 7 bases agree with TRBD2. V shed 3 bases, J shed 6 bases, and the junction held 5 bases outside the gene matches. CDR3 length: 14 amino acids. Germline lookup yields CDR1 KGHSH and CDR2 LQKENI. CDR3 sequence: CASSPSAGFNEQFF. The CDR3 coding sequence is TGTGCCAGCTCACCCTCAGCGGGGTTCAATGAGCAGTTCTTC.

This clone was seen only a few times. The V call is TRBV19, the J call TRBJ2-4; D is perhaps TRBD1 or TRBD2 (7 bases each). Germline values: CDR1 LNHDA, CDR2 SQIVND (reference sequence). The CDR3 is made up of 15 amino acids. V was shortened by 4 bases and J by 4 bases, with 14 bases between the two germline ends. CDR3 amino acids: CASSRSGGGKNIQYF. CDR3 bases: TGTGCCAGTAGTAGGTCAGGGGGAGGGAAAAACATTCAGTACTTC.

The chain employs TRBV11-3 and TRBJ1-3; 9 bases fit TRBD1. The CDR3 spans 18 residues. The ends lost 2 bases at V and 0 bases at J; junction bases unmatched: 8. CDR1 SGHNT and CDR2 YENEEA come from the germline V gene. The CDR3 region is CASSLLAGQGFSGNTIYF. The CDR3 region has the DNA TGTGCCAGCAGCTTACTGGCGGGACAGGGATTCTCTGGAAACACCATATATTTT.

This clone was seen at least ten times. The chain has TRBV11-3 and TRBJ2-7, with 13 bases that match TRBD2. Germline V lookup: CDR1 SGHNT, CDR2 YENEEA. Trimming removed 4 bases from V and 2 bases from J; junction bases left unmatched: 5. There are 16 residues in the CDR3. The CDR3 protein is CASSSSGLAGAYEQYF. CDR3 nucleotide sequence: TGTGCCAGCAGCTCCAGCGGACTAGCGGGGGCCTACGAGCAGTACTTC.

The rearrangement links TRBV19 to TRBJ2-2, with TRBD1 as a possible D gene (7 bases). In germline, CDR1 is LNHDA, CDR2 SQIVND (reference sequence). The CDR3 is 15 amino acids. Trimming shortened V by 2 bases and J by 5 bases, and 12 bases separated the two germline ends. CDR3: CASSIPGGRTGELFF. CDR3 in DNA: TGTGCCAGTAGTATACCAGGGGGGAGAACCGGGGAGCTGTTTTTT.

The V and J genes are TRBV18 and TRBJ1-1, with unresolved D. Looked up from germline, CDR1 is KGHSH and CDR2 is LQKENI. The CDR3 covers 13 residues. Trimming took off 1 base at V and 6 bases at J, with 9 bases between the two ends. The CDR3 region is CASSPRRVAEAFF. The CDR3 DNA is TGTGCCAGCTCACCACGGAGGGTGGCTGAAGCTTTCTTT.

The chain has TRBV29-1 and TRBJ2-5; D is unresolved. The CDR3 sequence is 12 residues long. Trimming stripped 4 bases from V and 5 bases from J, with 11 bases between. Germline CDR1 is SQVTM and CDR2 is ANQGSEA. CDR3 amino acids: CSVVVGVETQYF. The CDR3 DNA is TGCAGCGTTGTGGTCGGAGTGGAGACCCAGTACTTC.

About this clone itself: The read stops 1 residue short of the end of the CDR3; the missing end is completed from the germline J gene. This chain links TRBV10-3 with TRBJ2-3; 7 bases map to TRBD2. Germline assignment: CDR1 ENHRY and CDR2 SYGVKD. The J segment lost 1 base and the V segment lost 2 bases, leaving 3 bases of the junction unmatched. The CDR3 has 15 residues. The DNA read from the CDR3 is TGTGCCATCAGTGAGCCGGGGGGACGCACAGATACGCAGTAT. Translation gives CAISEPGGRTDTQY. The full CDR3 sequence reads CAISEPGGRTDTQYF.

The V gene is TRBV7-4, the J gene TRBJ2-1; tentative D call: TRBD1 (6 bases). The CDR3 contains 13 residues. CDR1 and CDR2 from the germline V gene are SGHVT and SQSDAQ. Trimming shortened V by 4 bases and J by 7 bases, and 11 bases separated the two germline ends. CDR3 nucleotides: TGTGCCAGCAGCTCCGAGAGGGGGAATGAGCAGTTCTTC. This encodes CASSSERGNEQFF. Full variable domain (outside the CDR3, taken from reference TRBV7-4 and TRBJ2-1): GAGVSQSPRYKVAKRGRDVALRCDSISGHVTLYWYRQTLGQGSEVLTYSQSDAQRDKSGRPSGRFSAERPERSVSTLKIQRTEQGDSAVYLCASSSERGNEQFFGPGTRLTVL.

This clone was counted between two and nine times. Other DNA sequences in this sample translate to the same CDR3. The J gene is TRBJ2-5, the V gene TRBV11-3; a possible D gene is TRBD2 (7 bases). The germline V gene encodes CDR1 SGHNT and CDR2 YENEEA. CDR3 length: 14 amino acids. The V and J ends lost 5 bases and 4 bases respectively, with 14 bases between them. CDR3 nucleotide sequence: TGTGCCAGCAGCCTTGGGGGGGCCGGAGAGACCCAGTACTTC. Amino acid sequence: CASSLGGAGETQYF.

J is TRBJ2-4 and V is TRBV6-8; TRBD1 aligns across 7 bases. The junction had 16 bases not matched to a gene; V was cut back by 5 bases and J by 6 bases. CDR1 and CDR2 from the germline V gene are MNHGY and SAAAGT. CDR3 size: 17 residues. DNA for the CDR3: TGTGCCAGCAGTGACACTGTTATAAGACAGGGAGTAAACATTCAGTACTTC. It yields the protein CASSDTVIRQGVNIQYF.

The table lists this clone with a few counts. The V gene is TRBV4-1, the J gene TRBJ1-3; 9 bases fit TRBD1. The germline V gene has CDR1 MGHRA and CDR2 YSYEKL. J gave up 4 bases and V 3 bases, and 13 bases lay outside the gene matches. This CDR3 has 18 residues. The CDR3: CASSQSPVQGARGNTIYF. CDR3 sequence (DNA): TGCGCCAGCAGCCAGTCCCCCGTACAGGGGGCGAGGGGAAACACCATATATTTT.

This clone was seen only a few times. The chain uses TRBV11-3 and TRBJ2-7, with 9 bases lining up with TRBD2. Germline CDR1 is SGHNT and CDR2 is YENEEA. J gave up 8 bases and V 2 bases, and 7 bases lay outside the gene matches. This CDR3 spans 14 amino acids. CDR3 coding DNA: TGTGCCAGCAGCTTAAATCAGCGGGGGGATCAGCAGTACTTC. This sequence encodes CASSLNQRGDQQYF.

This clone has only a few counts. The junction departs from germline at one end; a sequencing error may be responsible. The chain combines TRBV6-7 with TRBJ2-1; no definite D call. TRBV6-7 has ORF status, its function being uncertain. The CDR3 loop spans 11 amino acids. This CDR3 is CAISEADEQFF. The CDR3 DNA reads TGTGCCATCAGTGAAGCAGATGAGCAGTTCTTC.

This clone showed up just a few times. This chain connects TRBV11-3 to TRBJ2-2, with D hard to call. The CDR3 extends over 15 amino acids. With 3 bases removed from V and 5 bases from J, the gap between germline ends came to 13 bases. Germline CDR1 SGHNT, CDR2 YENEEA. CDR3 loop: CASSFSTSGTGELFF. CDR3 nucleotides: TGTGCCAGCAGCTTTTCAACATCTGGGACCGGGGAGCTGTTTTTT.

This chain joins TRBV29-1 and TRBJ2-1; TRBD2 matches at 11 bases. This CDR3 is built from 14 residues. V lost 7 bases, J lost 3 bases, and 5 bases stayed unmatched. CDR1 is SQVTM, CDR2 ANQGSEA, per germline. In nucleotides, the CDR3 is TGCAGCGGGGCGACTAGCGGGAACTACAATGAGCAGTTCTTC. This gives the protein CSGATSGNYNEQFF.